This T cell receptor beta chain was documented in a study of cytomegalovirus exposure and HLA in healthy donors (dated 2017 in TCRdb). In the study overall: In an earlier analysis of 587 of the donors, 276 Gb of sequence data and approximately 100 million unique TCR beta sequences from 150 million to 200 million T cells were reported. Roughly 290 gigabases of sequencing data and 70 million to 100 million unique TCR sequences made up an early release that covered 500 to 650 HLA-typed donors. Of the roughly 400 genotyped donors, less than 85% were placed in the genetic ancestry cluster associated with self-reported Caucasian donors. The aim of the study was to test whether cataloging public T cell receptors could identify signatures of past pathogen exposure. The study profiled the T cell repertoires of under 850 subjects by immunosequencing and related them to cytomegalovirus serostatus. In addition to the first cohort of several hundred subjects, a separate validation cohort of 120 different subjects was used. The study combined high-throughput TCR immunosequencing, statistical association of individual TCRs with disease status, and machine learning to predict cytomegalovirus infection status. To study patterns of TCR occurrence, a later analysis re-analyzed previously published TCR beta repertoires from 650 to 750 donors and added high-resolution HLA genotyping. Rather than using new phenotypic data, the later analysis identified candidate immune exposures from TCR beta sequences and from how often those sequences occurred across donors. An earlier analysis of 587 of the donors used high-throughput TCR beta sequencing to judge whether each TCR beta V gene segment behaved as functional or pseudogenic. Donor age, sex, ethnicity and CMV serostatus were collected together with the repertoire data. In a later genetic analysis, genome-wide SNP genotypes for about 65% of the roughly 670 donors were used, and that subset was treated as a discovery cohort. All discovery cohort repertoires had been generated on a single sequencing platform. HLA typing covered class I and class II loci at four-digit resolution. The number of donors typed differed by locus, with 629-630 for A, B, C, DRB1 and DQB1, around 560 for DQA1, 606 for DPA1, and over 400 for DPB1. Because of strong linkage in the cohort, five DR-DQ haplotypes were treated as single units for association and clustering. On average, over 200,000 unique TCR beta nucleotide sequences were sequenced per donor among fewer than 500 genotyped donors of the cohort, with roughly 18% of those sequences being non-productive.

This clone was observed a few times. There is no known antigen for this receptor. Base qualities were left out, and no much larger clone turns up one base away. The germline V gene gives CDR1 as LGHNA and CDR2 as YNFKEQ. The CDR3, cysteine through phenylalanine, is 15 amino acids long. This entry keeps only the CDR3 DNA: 45 bases, framed from base 1. V drops 4 bases and J drops 7 bases, leaving 16 bases in between. The cohort was made up of approximately 700 healthy bone marrow donors. All cohort members were sampled while nominally healthy, although unrecorded immune exposures were likely present. The donor was CMV seronegative and was included in the group of around 320 seronegative cohort members. A peripheral blood sample was collected from each donor, and TCR beta sequencing was performed on peripheral blood mononuclear cells. Genomic DNA extraction from the blood cell samples was performed with the Qiagen DNeasy Blood Extraction Kit.

General findings and caveats noted by the study authors: A later analysis found that HLA-associated TCR beta chains were more clonally expanded and had lower generation probabilities than equally common non-associated chains. An association between a missense DCLRE1C variant and V-gene and J-gene trimming of TCR beta chains was found in a later genetic analysis and replicated in an independent cohort. An earlier analysis of some 590 of the donors showed that most TCR beta V segments appeared in productive rearrangements either about 87% or about 30% of the time, which broadly matched IMGT annotations. Because HLA typing was missing for some donors at each locus, association tests included only the typed subset. The only immune exposure information available for the cohort was CMV serostatus. In vitro tests confirmed that a few of the cytomegalovirus-associated TCR beta chains recognize cytomegalovirus antigens. In a later analysis, most CMV-associated TCR beta chains were found to appear HLA-restricted, with HLA associations seemingly driven largely by CMV exposure. The authors suggested that the approach could potentially be generalized to other disease states and immunological phenotypes. When HLA alleles, especially DR and DQ, strongly co-occurred, attributing TCR associations to individual alleles was difficult. While some public TCRs were present in many individuals, most TCR sequences turned up only very rarely across donors. In a later analysis, 15,000 to 20,000 TCR beta sequences were associated with specific HLA alleles at a false discovery rate of 0.05. Sequencing depth was assumed to be roughly uniform across donors in the presence/absence analyses, though that assumption may not hold. Only TCR beta chains were sequenced in this cohort, and the absence of alpha or paired-chain data limited detectable features. A later analysis reported that several top co-occurrence clusters appeared linked to parvovirus B19, influenza, CMV and Epstein-Barr virus. The sequencing pipeline was judged likely to have produced a cluster of highly shared sequence variants as a technical artifact. In the study, approximately 150 TCR beta chains were listed as associated with cytomegalovirus. The classifier was reported to diagnose cytomegalovirus status with high specificity and sensitivity in both the original cohort and the validation cohort. Correlated functional status among segregating V segments might be attributable to linkage disequilibrium, but an unknown experimental factor could not be ruled out. In a later analysis, TCR association rates were found to vary across HLA loci, with the most associated TCRs seen for DRB1 alleles and the fewest for HLA-C alleles. A later genetic analysis reported fewer N-insertions in productive TCRs among donors in an Asian-associated ancestry cluster than the 666-donor mean. Some IMGT-functional V segments, including TRBV6-2 and TRBV6-3, could not be told apart with the 87-base-pair reads, so those segments were excluded. Some 15 rarely observed V segments, including chromosome 9 orphons, were excluded from the earlier analysis of a few hundred of the donors because counts were too low. A further reported finding was that TCR beta sequences accurately predicted the HLA-A and HLA-B alleles for most subjects in the first cohort.

Libraries were built with the immunoSEQ multiplex PCR assay. A mixture of 60 forward primers for TCR Vbeta segments and 13 reverse primers for TCR Jbeta segments was used in the multiplex PCR. The CDR3 region of rearranged TCR beta genes was amplified from genomic DNA by a multiplex PCR assay. Amplified TCR beta libraries were sequenced as 87-base-pair reads on the Illumina HiSeq System. In the source study's methods: A later analysis tallied about 77 million unique TCR beta chains across the 700 or so repertoires, and around 10 million of those chains were shared by two or more donors. Raw reads were error-corrected and collapsed into unique sequences with a nearest-neighbor algorithm that merged closely related sequences to remove PCR and sequencing errors. CDR3 sequences were aligned to IMGT reference sequences to assign V, D and J gene segments. Each retained sequence needed at least a six-nucleotide match to both a V gene segment and a J gene segment. Rearrangements were classified as productive when the CDR3 lacked stop codons and remained in frame with V and J, and all other rearrangements were classified as non-productive. CDR3 was defined by IMGT convention, running from the second conserved V-encoded cysteine to the conserved J-encoded phenylalanine. The earlier analysis of 587 of the donors excluded any sequence lacking an unambiguous match to a single V gene segment. An earlier analysis of over 450 of the donors classified V segments as functional when productive rearrangements were above 56.7% and as segregating when the standard deviation between donors was above 5%. A statistical classification framework was built to diagnose cytomegalovirus status from the catalog of TCR beta chain sequences. In a later analysis, V and J genes were assigned by comparing TCR nucleotide sequences against IMGT/GENE-DB human TR gene sequences. Using the TCRdist pipeline, a later analysis assigned CDR3 sequences along with most-parsimonious VDJ recombination scenarios. In a later analysis, every TCR beta chain was defined by the combination of its CDR3 amino acid sequence and its V-gene family, and reads without a unique V-gene family were dropped. In a later analysis, approximately 640 highly shared, low-generation-probability nucleotide sequences were removed to address suspected cross-contamination and a sequencing artifact. In a later analysis, a clonal expansion index for each public chain was calculated from normalized within-repertoire ranks of inferred template counts. In a later analysis, generation probabilities were computed using a VDJ recombination model fitted to out-of-frame rearrangements, and the results were checked against IGoR. Hypergeometric tests were used in a later analysis to score TCR-TCR, TCR-HLA and TCR-CMV co-occurrence, with a repertoire-size bias correction applied to the TCR pairs. To estimate false discovery rates, a later analysis permuted the HLA or CMV assignments 20 times. In a later analysis, co-occurring TCRs were grouped using DBSCAN, with TCRdist sequence similarity added in when clustering inside HLA-allele-positive subsets. Repertoires with fewer than 30,000 or more than 120,000 public chains, plus five repertoires with anomalous nucleotide sharing, were excluded from co-occurrence clustering. The immuneACCESS repertoire file appears here via TCRdb, limited to in-frame rearrangements. These files lack a portion of the clones; in checked studies, under half of the deficit traces to unresolved V genes, and the cause of the others is not known. That table gives V, J and clone size, and the DNA gave D and trimming. This sample lists tens of thousands of clones; roughly 74% were detected once. Roughly 2% of the sample goes to the ten largest clones.

Rearrangement joined TRBV4-2 to TRBJ1-4, with the D gene uncertain. The receptor was derived from a middle-aged man in good health and CMV-seronegative. Sequencing input: PBMCs. The CDR3 amino acid sequence is: CASSPAWPPSEKLFF. At the DNA level, the sequence is TGTGCCAGCAGCCCTGCATGGCCCCCTAGTGAAAAACTGTTTTTT.